Reported below is one TCR beta chain. The antigen remains unidentified. The record originates from a study of T cell responses to AZD1222 COVID-19 vaccine. Generated by immunoSEQ multiplex PCR, the TCRdb table keeps only in-frame clones and is missing some. The data hold 150,000 to 200,000 clones, with 90% to 95% observed a single time. The study's findings and limits: A mostly white British donor set with more females was recruited, and clonal diversity was possibly underestimated.

The TCR originated in an adult in good health. The sample was peripheral blood, taken on day 0 of AZD1222 vaccination.

The CDR3 nucleotides are TGTGCCAGCAGCTTAGATGGGACAGGGGGTTATTCACCCCTCCACTTT. Protein sequence: CASSLDGTGGYSPLHF. The genes are TRBV11-2 and TRBJ1-6, with 11 bases that match TRBD1. The trim removed 0 bases at V and 8 bases at J, leaving 3 bases unmatched. This CDR3 region has 16 residues. Germline loops: CDR1 SGHAT, CDR2 FQNNGV.